This TCR beta chain was profiled in a study of post-analysis software for immune sequencing data. Study as a whole: The cohort encompassed relapsing-remitting, secondary progressive and progressive-relapsing multiple sclerosis disease courses. Notes on the study in general: Four or five TRBV segments occurring more often in patients than controls included TRBV5-6, TRBV5-1 and TRBV20-1. Comparison with controls showed significantly lower normalized Chao1 diversity in multiple sclerosis patients.

A note on this clonotype: Its antigen remains unknown. Germline is not matched at one junction end, which may reflect a read error.

This CDR3 spans 15 amino acids. Germline values: CDR1 SGHRS, CDR2 YFSETQ. Prepared libraries of TCR beta cDNA carried unique molecular identifiers. There were roughly 0.95 to 10 million T cells, and 450,000 to 550,000 cDNA molecules came from them. TCRdb reanalysed the PCR reads using MiXCR and keeps one entry per CDR3 protein. This sample has about 180,000 distinct CDR3 sequences; about 29% occur once, and the top ten carry roughly 1.6%. The genes are TRBV5-1 and TRBJ2-5; 8 bases fit TRBD2. The source of this sequence is a girl under 18 with multiple sclerosis. The sequenced sample was blood. Here the CDR3 DNA reads TGCGCCAGCAGCTTGGTTCCGGGAGGGGAAGAGACCCGGTACTTC. Translated, it gives CASSLVPGGEETRYF.